These 4 T cell receptor beta chains were all obtained from the same sample, sequenced in a study of shared clonotypes between healthy human individuals. Sequenced by immunoSEQ multiplex PCR; TCRdb stores in-frame clones only, minus some. The data contain under 1,100,000 clones, approximately 76% of them seen just once; the ten biggest clones take up 1.2% to 1.5%. Material for sequencing was memory CD4+ T cells sorted from blood. Subset meaning: CD45RA-negative fraction. These receptors were collected from a young man in good health.

V is TRBV2 and J is TRBJ2-2; 8 bases are a match to TRBD1. Germline assignment: CDR1 SNHLY and CDR2 FYNNEI. V lost 7 bases to trimming and J lost 4 bases; unmatched junction nucleotides: 5. The CDR3 is 14 residues long. The CDR3 DNA reads as TGTGCCAGCAATGGACAGGGCCTCACCGGGGAGCTGTTTTTT. This encodes CASNGQGLTGELFF.

V is TRBV18 and J is TRBJ2-7, with D possibly matching TRBD1 (6 bases). The CDR3 sequence is 15 residues long. V was pared by 3 bases and J by 4 bases, with 16 bases between. Germline assignment: CDR1 KGHSH and CDR2 LQKENI. CDR3 bases: TGTGCCAGCTCACCGGTCGGCAGGGGCTCATACGAGCAGTACTTC. This translates into CASSPVGRGSYEQYF.

This chain connects TRBV5-4 to TRBJ2-7; D might be TRBD1 or TRBD2, each matching 5 bases. CDR1 SGHNT and CDR2 YYREEE come from the germline V gene (reference sequence). The CDR3 extends over 15 amino acids. Trimming stripped 0 bases from V and 4 bases from J, with 14 bases between. The CDR3 DNA reads as TGTGCCAGCAGCTTGGAGCCGGGGCGGCTATACGAGCAGTACTTC. As protein: CASSLEPGRLYEQYF.

This clone was counted a few times. The chain carries TRBV6-5 and TRBJ1-3, with 9 bases that match TRBD1. Germline V gene data show CDR1 as MNHEY and CDR2 as SVGAGI. The CDR3 length is 16 residues. J lost 1 base, V lost 2 bases, and 3 bases had no gene match. In DNA form, the CDR3 reads TGTGCCAGCAGTTACAACAGGGGGCAGTCTGGAAACACCATATATTTT. Translated, it gives CASSYNRGQSGNTIYF.